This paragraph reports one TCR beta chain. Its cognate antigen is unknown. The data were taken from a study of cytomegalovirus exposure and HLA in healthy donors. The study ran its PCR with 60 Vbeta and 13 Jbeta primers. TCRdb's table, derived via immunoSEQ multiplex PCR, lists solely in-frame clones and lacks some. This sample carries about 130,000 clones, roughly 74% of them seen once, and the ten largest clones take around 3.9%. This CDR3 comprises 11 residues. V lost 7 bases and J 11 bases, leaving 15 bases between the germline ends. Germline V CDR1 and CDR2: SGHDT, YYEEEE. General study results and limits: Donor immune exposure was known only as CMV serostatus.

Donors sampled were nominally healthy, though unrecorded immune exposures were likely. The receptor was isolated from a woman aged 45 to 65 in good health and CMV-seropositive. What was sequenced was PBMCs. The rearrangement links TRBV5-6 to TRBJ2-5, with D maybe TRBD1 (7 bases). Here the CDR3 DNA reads TGTGCCAGCGGATTCAGGGGGGAGCAGTACTTC. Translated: CASGFRGEQYF.